One and the same sample provided the 7 T cell receptor beta chains below, sequenced in a study of OX40 agonist ivuxolimab in advanced cancers. TCRdb's copy holds only in-frame clones and misses some; the assay was immunoSEQ multiplex PCR. This sample carries 82,000 or so clones, approximately 85% of them seen once, and the ten largest clones take less than 2.5%. The source material was CD4+ or CD8+ T cells sorted from blood, sampled in a trial of the OX40 agonist ivuxolimab. The receptors come from an adult with an advanced solid tumor such as melanoma, head and neck, liver or kidney cancer.

In regard to this clone: Relative to the germline gene, one junction end is altered; a read error may explain this. This chain connects TRBV7-6 to TRBJ1-5; 8 bases align to TRBD1. Germline V gene lookup returns CDR1 SGHVS and CDR2 FNYEAQ. The CDR3 has 11 residues. The DNA for the CDR3 is TGTGCCAGCAGCCGACAGGGGCAACAGGAATTT. Its protein is CASSRQGQQEF.

V is TRBV5-4 and J is TRBJ2-7; 12 nucleotides line up with TRBD2. Germline V gene sequence: CDR1 SGHNT, CDR2 YYREEE (reference sequence). The V gene end was trimmed by 0 bases and the J gene end by 2 bases; junction bases not matched to a gene: 3. This CDR3 spans 16 amino acids. The CDR3 DNA is TGTGCCAGCAGCTTGGCCCCTAGCGGGGGGGCCTACGAGCAGTACTTC. It translates to CASSLAPSGGAYEQYF. Full variable domain (missing parts from reference TRBV5-4 and TRBJ2-7): ETGVTQSPTHLIKTRGQQVTLRCSSQSGHNTVSWYQQALGQGPQFIFQYYREEENGRGNFPPRFSGLQFPNYSSELNVNALELDDSALYLCASSLAPSGGAYEQYFGPGTRLTVT.

The chain recombines TRBV7-6 with TRBJ1-4, with D possibly being TRBD1 (6 bases). Looked up from germline, CDR1 is SGHVS and CDR2 is FNYEAQ. The CDR3 covers 15 residues. V was pared by 1 base and J by 8 bases, with 14 bases between. The CDR3 DNA is TGTGCCAGCAGCTTAGGGGGGGCAGGTGGAGAAAAACTGTTTTTT. It translates to CASSLGGAGGEKLFF. Complete variable domain (other parts from reference TRBV7-6 and TRBJ1-4): GAGVSQSPRYKVTKRGQDVALRCDPISGHVSLYWYRQALGQGPEFLTYFNYEAQQDKSGLPNDRFSAERPEGSISTLTIQRTEQRDSAMYRCASSLGGAGGEKLFFGSGTQLSVL.

V is TRBV11-2 and J is TRBJ2-7, with 9 nucleotides matching TRBD1. The V segment lost 1 base and the J segment 7 bases; nucleotides outside the gene matches: 8. Per the germline V gene, CDR1 is SGHAT and CDR2 is FQNNGV. This CDR3 region has 15 residues. The CDR3 DNA reads as TGTGCCAGCAGCTTAGGTTCGGGACAGGGAGGAGAGCAGTACTTC. Protein sequence: CASSLGSGQGGEQYF.

The J gene is TRBJ2-7, the V gene TRBV19; D uncertain. Germline lookup yields CDR1 LNHDA and CDR2 SQIVND (reference sequence). CDR3 size: 15 residues. Trimming removed 1 base from V and 3 bases from J, with 13 bases in between. CDR3 region: CASSIVGRLDYEQYF. Here the CDR3 DNA reads TGTGCCAGTAGTATAGTTGGCAGGCTAGACTACGAGCAGTACTTC.

CDR3 in amino acids: CASQSVGTGNQPQHF. As DNA, the CDR3 is TGTGCCAGCCAGTCGGTGGGCACGGGCAATCAGCCCCAGCATTTT. The V gene is TRBV7-2, the J gene TRBJ1-5; unclear D gene. V shed 8 bases and J shed 2 bases, with 16 bases lying between them. The CDR3 totals 15 residues. Germline V lookup: CDR1 SGHTA, CDR2 FQGNSA.

The chain combines TRBV29-1 with TRBJ1-1; TRBD1 matches at 11 bases. The CDR3 length is 11 residues. The V gene end was trimmed by 5 bases and the J gene end by 13 bases; junction bases not matched to a gene: 6. In germline, CDR1 is SQVTM, CDR2 ANQGSEA. DNA of the CDR3: TGCAGCGTTCCCTCCGGGACAGGGGGTTTCTTT. Translation gives CSVPSGTGGFF.